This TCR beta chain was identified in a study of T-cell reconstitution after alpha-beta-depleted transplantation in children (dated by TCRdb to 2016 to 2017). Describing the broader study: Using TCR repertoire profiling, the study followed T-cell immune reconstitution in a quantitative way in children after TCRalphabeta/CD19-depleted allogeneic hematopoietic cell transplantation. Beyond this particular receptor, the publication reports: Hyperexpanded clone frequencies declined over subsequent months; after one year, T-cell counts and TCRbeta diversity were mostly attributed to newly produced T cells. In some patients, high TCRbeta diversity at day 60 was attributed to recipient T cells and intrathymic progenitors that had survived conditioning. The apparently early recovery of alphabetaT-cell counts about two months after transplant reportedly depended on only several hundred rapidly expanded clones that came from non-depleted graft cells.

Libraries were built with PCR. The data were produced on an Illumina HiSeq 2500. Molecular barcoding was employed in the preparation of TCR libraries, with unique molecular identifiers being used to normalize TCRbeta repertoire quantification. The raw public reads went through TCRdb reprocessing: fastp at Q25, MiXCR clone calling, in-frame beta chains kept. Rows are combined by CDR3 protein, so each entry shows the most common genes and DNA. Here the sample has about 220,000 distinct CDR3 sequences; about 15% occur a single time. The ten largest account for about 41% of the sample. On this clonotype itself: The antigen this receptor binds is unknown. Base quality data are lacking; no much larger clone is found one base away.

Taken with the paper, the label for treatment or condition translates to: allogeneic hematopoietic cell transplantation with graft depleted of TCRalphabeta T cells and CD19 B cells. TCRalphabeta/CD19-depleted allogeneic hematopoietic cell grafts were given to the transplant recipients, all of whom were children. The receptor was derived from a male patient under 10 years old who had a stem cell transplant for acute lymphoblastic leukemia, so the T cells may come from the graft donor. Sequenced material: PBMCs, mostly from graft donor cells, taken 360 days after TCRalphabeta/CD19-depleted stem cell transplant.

The CDR3 protein: CASSPPIQGDGYTF. The sequence in DNA is TGTGCCAGCTCACCACCGATACAGGGCGATGGCTACACCTTC. The chain links TRBV18 with TRBJ1-2; a weak D assignment points to TRBD1 (6 bases agree). The CDR3 starts with the cysteine, ends with the phenylalanine, and has 14 residues. The CDR3 DNA has 42 bases and is translated from base 1. For CDR1 and CDR2, the germline V gene lists KGHSH and LQKENI. At the junction V is shortened by 0 bases and J by 6 bases, with 11 bases in between.